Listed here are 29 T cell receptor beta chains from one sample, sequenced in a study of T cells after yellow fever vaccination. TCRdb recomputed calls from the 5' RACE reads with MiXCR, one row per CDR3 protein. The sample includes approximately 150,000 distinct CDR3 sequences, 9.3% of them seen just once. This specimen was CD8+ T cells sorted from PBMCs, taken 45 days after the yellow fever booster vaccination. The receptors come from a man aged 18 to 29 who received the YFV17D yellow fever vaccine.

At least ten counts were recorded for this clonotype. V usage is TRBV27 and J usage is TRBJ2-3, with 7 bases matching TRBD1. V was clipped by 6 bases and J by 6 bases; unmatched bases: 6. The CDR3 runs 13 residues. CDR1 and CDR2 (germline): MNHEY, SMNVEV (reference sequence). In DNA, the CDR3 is TGTGCCAGCAGCCTCTACAGGGGCGATACGCAGTATTTT. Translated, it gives CASSLYRGDTQYF.

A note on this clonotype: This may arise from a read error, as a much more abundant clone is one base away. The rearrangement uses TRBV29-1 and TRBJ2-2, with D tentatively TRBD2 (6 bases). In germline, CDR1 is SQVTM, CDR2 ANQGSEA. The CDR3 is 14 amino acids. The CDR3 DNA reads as TGCAGCGTTGAAGGGCACGCGAACACCGGGGAGGTGTTTTTT. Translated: CSVEGHANTGEVFF.

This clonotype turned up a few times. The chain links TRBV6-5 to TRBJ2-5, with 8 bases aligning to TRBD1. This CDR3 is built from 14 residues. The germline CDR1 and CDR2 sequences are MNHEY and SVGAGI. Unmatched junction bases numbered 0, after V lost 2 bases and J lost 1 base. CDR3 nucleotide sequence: TGTGCCAGCAGTTACGGACAGGGCCAAGAGACCCAGTACTTC. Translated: CASSYGQGQETQYF.

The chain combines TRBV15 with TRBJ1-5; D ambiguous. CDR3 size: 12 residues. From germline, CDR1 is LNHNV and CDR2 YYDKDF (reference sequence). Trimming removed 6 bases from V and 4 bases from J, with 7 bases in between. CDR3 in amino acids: CATSWENQPQHF. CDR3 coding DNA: TGTGCCACCAGTTGGGAGAATCAGCCCCAGCATTTT.

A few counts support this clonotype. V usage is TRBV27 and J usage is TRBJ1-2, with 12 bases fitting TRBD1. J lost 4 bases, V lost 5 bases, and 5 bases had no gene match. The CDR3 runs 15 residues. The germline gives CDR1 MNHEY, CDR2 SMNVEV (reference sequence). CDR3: CASSRGTGGGYGYTF. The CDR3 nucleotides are TGTGCCAGCAGTAGGGGGACAGGGGGCGGCTATGGCTACACCTTC.

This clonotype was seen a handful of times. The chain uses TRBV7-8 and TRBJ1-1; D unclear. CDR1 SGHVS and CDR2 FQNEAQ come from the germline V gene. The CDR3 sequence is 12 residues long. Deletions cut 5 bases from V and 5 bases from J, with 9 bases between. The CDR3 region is CASSPRATEAFF. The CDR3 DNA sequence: TGTGCCAGCAGCCCCCGCGCGACTGAAGCTTTCTTT.

DNA of the CDR3: TGTGCCAGCTTCCCGGGCGGGGGACACACTGAAGCTTTCTTT. Encoded protein: CASFPGGGHTEAFF. The chain carries TRBV4-2 and TRBJ1-1; D possibly corresponds to TRBD1 (5 bases). V lost 8 bases and J lost 3, with 16 bases in between. CDR3 length: 14 residues. The germline CDR1 and CDR2 sequences are LGHNA and YNFKEQ.

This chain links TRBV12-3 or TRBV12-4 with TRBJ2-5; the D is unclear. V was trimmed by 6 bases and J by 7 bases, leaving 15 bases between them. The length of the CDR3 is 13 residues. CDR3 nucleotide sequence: TGTGCCAGCAGCTCCCGGGTCCTGTGGACCCAGTACTTC. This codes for CASSSRVLWTQYF.

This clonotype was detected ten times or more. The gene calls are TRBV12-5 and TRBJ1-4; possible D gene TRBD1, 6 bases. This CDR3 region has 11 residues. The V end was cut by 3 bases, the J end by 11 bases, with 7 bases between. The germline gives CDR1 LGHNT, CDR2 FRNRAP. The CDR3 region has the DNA TGTGCTAGTGGTTTCACAGGGAAACTGTTTTTT. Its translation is CASGFTGKLFF.

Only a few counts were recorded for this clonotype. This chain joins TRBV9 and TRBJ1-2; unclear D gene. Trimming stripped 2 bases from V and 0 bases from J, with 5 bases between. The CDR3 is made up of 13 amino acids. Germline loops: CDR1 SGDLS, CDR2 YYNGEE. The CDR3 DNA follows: TGTGCCAGCAGCGTGCGAGCTAACTATGGCTACACCTTC. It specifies CASSVRANYGYTF.

CDR3 in amino acids: CASSLARQNTEAFF. In DNA, the CDR3 is TGCGCCAGCAGCTTGGCCAGGCAGAACACTGAAGCTTTCTTT. V gene TRBV5-1 combines with J gene TRBJ1-1, with D hard to call. The CDR3 loop spans 14 amino acids. Germline V lookup: CDR1 SGHRS, CDR2 YFSETQ. The V end was cut by 0 bases, the J end by 1 base, with 7 bases between.

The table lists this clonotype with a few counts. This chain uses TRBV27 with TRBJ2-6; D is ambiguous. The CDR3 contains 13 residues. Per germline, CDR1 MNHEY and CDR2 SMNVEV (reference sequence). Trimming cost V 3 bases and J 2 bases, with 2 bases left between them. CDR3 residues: CASSFPGANVLTF. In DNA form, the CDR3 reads TGTGCCAGCAGTTTCCCTGGGGCCAACGTCCTGACTTTC.

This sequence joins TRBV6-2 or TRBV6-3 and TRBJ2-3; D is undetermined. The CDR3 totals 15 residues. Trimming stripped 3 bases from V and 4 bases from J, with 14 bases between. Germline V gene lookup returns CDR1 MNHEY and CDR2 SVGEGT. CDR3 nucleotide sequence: TGTGCCAGCAGTTATCCAAGCGACCTGCCAGATACGCAGTATTTT. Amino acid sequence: CASSYPSDLPDTQYF.

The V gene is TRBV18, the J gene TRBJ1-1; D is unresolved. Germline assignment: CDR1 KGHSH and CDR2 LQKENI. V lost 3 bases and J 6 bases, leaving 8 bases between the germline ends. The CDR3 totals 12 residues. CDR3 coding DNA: TGTGCCAGCTCACCTGGGATCGCTGAAGCTTTCTTT. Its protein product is CASSPGIAEAFF.

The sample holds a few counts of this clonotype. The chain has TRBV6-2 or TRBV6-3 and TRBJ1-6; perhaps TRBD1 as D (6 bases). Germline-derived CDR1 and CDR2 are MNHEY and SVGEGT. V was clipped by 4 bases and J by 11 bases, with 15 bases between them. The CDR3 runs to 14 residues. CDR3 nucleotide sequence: TGTGCCAGCAGTTCCCAAGGGGGGATGGCACCCCTCCACTTT. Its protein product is CASSSQGGMAPLHF.

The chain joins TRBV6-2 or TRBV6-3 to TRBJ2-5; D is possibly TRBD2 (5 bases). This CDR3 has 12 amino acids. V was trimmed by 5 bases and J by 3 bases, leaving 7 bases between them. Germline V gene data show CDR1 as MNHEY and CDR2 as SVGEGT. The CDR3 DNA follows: TGTGCCAGCAGTGGACTGGAAGAGACCCAGTACTTC. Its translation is CASSGLEETQYF.

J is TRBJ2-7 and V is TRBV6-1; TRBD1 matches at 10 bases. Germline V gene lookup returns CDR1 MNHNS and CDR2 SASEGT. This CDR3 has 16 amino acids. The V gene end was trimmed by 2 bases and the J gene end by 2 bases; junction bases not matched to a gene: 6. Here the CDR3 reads CASSEYDRGPTYEQYF. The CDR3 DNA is TGTGCCAGCAGTGAATATGACAGGGGGCCGACCTACGAGCAGTACTTC.

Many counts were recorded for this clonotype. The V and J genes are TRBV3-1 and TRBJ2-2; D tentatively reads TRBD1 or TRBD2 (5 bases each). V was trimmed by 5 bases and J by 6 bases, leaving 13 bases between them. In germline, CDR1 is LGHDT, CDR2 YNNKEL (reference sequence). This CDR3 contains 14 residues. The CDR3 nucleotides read TGTGCCAGCAGCTATGGGACGCCGGCCGGGGAGCTGTTTTTT. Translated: CASSYGTPAGELFF.

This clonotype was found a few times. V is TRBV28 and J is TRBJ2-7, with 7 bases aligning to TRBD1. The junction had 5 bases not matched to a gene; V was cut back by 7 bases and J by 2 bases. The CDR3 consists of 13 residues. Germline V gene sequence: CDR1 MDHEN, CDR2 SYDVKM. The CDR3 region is CASKFQGAYEQYV. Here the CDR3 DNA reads TGTGCCAGCAAGTTCCAGGGGGCCTACGAGCAGTACGTC.

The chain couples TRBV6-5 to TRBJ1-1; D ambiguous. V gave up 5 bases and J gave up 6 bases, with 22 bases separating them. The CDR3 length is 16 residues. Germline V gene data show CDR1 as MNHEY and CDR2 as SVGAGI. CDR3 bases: TGTGCCAGCAGTCCCCGGGAAGGGAACGGTGTTTCTGAAGCTTTCTTT. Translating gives CASSPREGNGVSEAFF.

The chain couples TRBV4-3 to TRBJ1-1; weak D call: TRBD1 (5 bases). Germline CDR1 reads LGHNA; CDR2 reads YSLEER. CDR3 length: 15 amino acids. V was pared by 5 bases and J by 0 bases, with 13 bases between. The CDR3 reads CASSSERGLNTEAFF. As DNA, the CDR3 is TGCGCCAGCAGCTCCGAGAGGGGCTTGAACACTGAAGCTTTCTTT.

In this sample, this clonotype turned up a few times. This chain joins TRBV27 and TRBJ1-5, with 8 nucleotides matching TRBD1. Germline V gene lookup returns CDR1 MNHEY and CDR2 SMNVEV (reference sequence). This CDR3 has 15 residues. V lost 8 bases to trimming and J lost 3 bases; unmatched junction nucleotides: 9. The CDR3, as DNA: TGTGCCAGCGGGACAGGCACGGAGGTCAATCAGCCCCAGCATTTT. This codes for CASGTGTEVNQPQHF.

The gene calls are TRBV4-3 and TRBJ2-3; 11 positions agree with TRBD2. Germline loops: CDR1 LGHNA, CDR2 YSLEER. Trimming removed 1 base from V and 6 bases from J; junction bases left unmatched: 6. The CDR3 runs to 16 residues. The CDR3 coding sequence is TGCGCCAGCAGCCAAGTTAGCGGGGGGGCCTGGGATACGCAGTATTTT. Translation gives CASSQVSGGAWDTQYF.

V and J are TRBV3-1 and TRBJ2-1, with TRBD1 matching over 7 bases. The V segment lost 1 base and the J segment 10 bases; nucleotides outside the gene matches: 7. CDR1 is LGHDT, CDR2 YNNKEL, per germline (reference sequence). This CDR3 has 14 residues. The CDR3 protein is CASSQAGTDYEQFF. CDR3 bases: TGTGCCAGCAGCCAAGCTGGGACAGATTACGAGCAGTTCTTC.

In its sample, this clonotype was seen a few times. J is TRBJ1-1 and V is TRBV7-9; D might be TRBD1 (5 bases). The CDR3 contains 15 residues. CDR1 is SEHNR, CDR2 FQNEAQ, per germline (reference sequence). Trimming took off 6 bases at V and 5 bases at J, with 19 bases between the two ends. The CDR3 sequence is CASRQGGDPRTEAFF. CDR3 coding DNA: TGTGCCAGCAGACAAGGAGGGGACCCTAGGACTGAAGCTTTCTTT.

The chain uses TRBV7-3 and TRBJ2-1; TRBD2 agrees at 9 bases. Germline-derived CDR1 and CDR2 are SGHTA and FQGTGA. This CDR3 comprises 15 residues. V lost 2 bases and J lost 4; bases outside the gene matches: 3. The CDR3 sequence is CASSLGAGGYNEQFF. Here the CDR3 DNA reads TGTGCCAGCAGCTTAGGAGCGGGGGGTTACAATGAGCAGTTCTTC.

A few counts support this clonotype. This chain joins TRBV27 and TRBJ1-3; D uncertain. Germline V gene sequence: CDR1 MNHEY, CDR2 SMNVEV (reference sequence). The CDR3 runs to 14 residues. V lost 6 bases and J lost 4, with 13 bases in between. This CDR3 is CASSPRWSGNTIYF. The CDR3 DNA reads TGTGCCAGCAGCCCTAGGTGGTCCGGAAACACCATATATTTT.

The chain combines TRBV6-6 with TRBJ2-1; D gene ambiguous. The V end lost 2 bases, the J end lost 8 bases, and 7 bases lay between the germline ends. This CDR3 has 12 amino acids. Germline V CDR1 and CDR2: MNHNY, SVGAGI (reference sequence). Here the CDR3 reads CASSYGIDEQFF. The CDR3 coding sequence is TGTGCCAGCAGTTACGGTATCGATGAGCAGTTCTTC.

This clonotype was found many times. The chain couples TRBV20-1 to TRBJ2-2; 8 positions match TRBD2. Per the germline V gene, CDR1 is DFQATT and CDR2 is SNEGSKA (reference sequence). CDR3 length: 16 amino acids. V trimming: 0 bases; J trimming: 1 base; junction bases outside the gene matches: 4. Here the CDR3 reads CSARDLSGGNTGELFF. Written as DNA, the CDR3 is TGCAGTGCTAGAGATCTGAGCGGGGGGAACACCGGGGAGCTGTTTTTT.